What follows is one TCR beta chain and its context. This specimen belongs to a study of blood T cell repertoires in COVID-19. Profiled with immunoSEQ multiplex PCR; TCRdb holds only in-frame clones, not every one. The sample yields around 300,000 clones, around 92% seen once. Researchers sorted participants into cohorts using their self-reported clinical history. All recovered Cohort 3 donors got two negative PCRs, got clearance, or saw symptom resolution. The CDR3 runs to 15 residues. Germline lookup yields CDR1 MNHEY and CDR2 SVGAGI. The junction had 7 bases not matched to a gene; V was cut back by 5 bases and J by 2 bases.

This receptor was identified in a woman aged 25 to 45 who had recovered from COVID-19. The rearrangement joins TRBV6-5 to TRBJ2-3; 7 bases line up with TRBD2. The sequenced material came from PBMCs or T cells enriched from blood (not recorded which). In nucleotides, the CDR3 is TGTGCCAGCAGTAACCAGCGGGGAGACACAGATACGCAGTATTTT. Protein product: CASSNQRGDTDTQYF.